These 6 T cell receptor beta chains were sequenced from one sample in a study of blood T cell repertoires in COVID-19 (TCRdb year 2020). Library preparation employed the immunoSEQ multiplex PCR assay. TCRdb retrieved this table from immuneACCESS and kept in-frame rearrangements only. Not all clones are present; in checked studies, unresolved V genes account for under half, and no reason is known for the remainder. The sample table holds about 110,000 clones, of which 72% were seen once. Of the sample, about 7.1% falls within the top ten clones. The sample taken for sequencing was peripheral blood. The receptors originated from a woman aged 55-75 years with acute or convalescent COVID-19.

This clone appeared a few times. The chain employs TRBV6-2 or TRBV6-3 and TRBJ1-1, with D perhaps TRBD1 (6 bases). CDR3 length equals 14 residues. The V end lost 5 bases, the J end lost 5 bases, and 15 bases lay between the germline ends. The germline gives CDR1 MNHEY, CDR2 SVGEGT. The CDR3 loop is CASSHGQKKTEAFF. The CDR3 nucleotides are TGTGCCAGCAGTCACGGACAGAAGAAGACTGAAGCTTTCTTT.

The genes are TRBV5-1 and TRBJ2-1; TRBD2 matches at 16 bases. The germline gives CDR1 SGHRS, CDR2 YFSETQ. With V trimmed by 0 bases and J by 9 bases, 9 bases remained unmatched. The CDR3 is 18 residues long. CDR3 amino acids: CASSLESGTSGGAREQFF. The CDR3, as DNA: TGCGCCAGCAGCTTGGAATCCGGGACTAGCGGGGGGGCCCGTGAGCAGTTCTTC.

The chain recombines TRBV30 with TRBJ2-7, with D possibly matching TRBD2 (7 bases). CDR3 size: 16 residues. The V end lost 3 bases, the J end lost 7 bases, and 25 bases lay between the germline ends. Germline CDR1 GTSNPN, CDR2 SVGIG (reference sequence). This chain's CDR3 is CAWSPYYRAGEGEQYF. The CDR3 region has the DNA TGTGCCTGGAGCCCTTACTACCGGGCAGGGGAGGGGGAGCAGTACTTC.

This clone turned up a few times. This chain joins TRBV29-1 and TRBJ1-4, with TRBD1 matching over 8 bases. The CDR3 sequence is 15 residues long. Germline V CDR1 and CDR2: SQVTM, ANQGSEA. Unmatched junction bases numbered 9, after V lost 5 bases and J lost 4 bases. In nucleotides, the CDR3 is TGCAGCGTTCAACTTCAGGGGGCAGTTAATGAAAAACTGTTTTTT. This codes for CSVQLQGAVNEKLFF.

The V gene is TRBV7-9, the J gene TRBJ1-2, with D uncertain. Germline V gives CDR1 SEHNR, CDR2 FQNEAQ (reference sequence). The length of the CDR3 is 14 residues. Trimming left V 3 bases short and J 7 bases short, with 15 bases between. The CDR3 bases are TGTGCCAGCAGCTTGAACAGACTATCCGGTGGCTACACCTTC. Its translation is CASSLNRLSGGYTF. Variable domain in full (rest from reference TRBV7-9 and TRBJ1-2): DTGVSQNPRHKITKRGQNVTFRCDPISEHNRLYWYRQTLGQGPEFLTYFQNEAQLEKSRLLSDRFSAERPKGSFSTLEIQRTEQGDSAMYLCASSLNRLSGGYTFGSGTRLTVV.

This clone has only a few counts. Different DNA sequences within this sample yield the same CDR3. The chain is built from TRBV19 and TRBJ2-3; 12 bases are shared with TRBD2. Losses at the gene ends were 6 bases for V and 0 bases for J; bases not matched to a gene: 1. From germline, CDR1 is LNHDA and CDR2 SQIVND (reference sequence). The length of the CDR3 is 15 residues. Here the CDR3 DNA reads TGTGCCAGTAGCGGACTAGCGGGGAGCACAGATACGCAGTATTTT. This translates into CASSGLAGSTDTQYF.